This T cell receptor beta chain stems from a study of blood T cell repertoires in COVID-19 (TCRdb year 2020). Study-wide context: Collaborator samples came from the United States, Italy and Spain and covered acute and convalescent phases of COVID-19. The dataset comprised deeply sampled blood TCRbeta repertoires from subjects exposed to, actively infected with, or recovered from COVID-19. The prospective study material was composed of cDNA or gDNA derived from T cells, B-cell-depleted T cells, or PBMCs. Where HLA class I and class II types were available, the types were taken from metadata supplied by the sample provider, not from assay-based typing. Nearly every sample came with metadata listing a de-identified subject ID, COVID-19 status, age in years and sex. Samples were obtained from the ongoing ImmuneRACE study (first 160 participants) and from over 1,000 subjects provided by 6 global collaborators. The repertoires were made available in a free public database intended to serve as a resource for research on the immune response to SARS-CoV-2.

Broader findings and caveats from the paper: Clinical and demographic metadata were provided uncurated, with the amount varying by source and participant.

Each collaborating institution followed its own protocols to collect whole blood in K2EDTA tubes. Collaborator samples were shipped for TCRbeta analysis as frozen whole blood, isolated PBMCs, or DNA extracted from either sample type. From its cysteine to its phenylalanine, the CDR3 spans 16 amino acids. The sequence is cut down to CDR3 DNA, 48 bases in frame from base 1. V is cut back by 0 bases and J by 3 bases, with 7 bases in the junction unmatched. CDR1 and CDR2 (MNHNY, SVGAGI) derive from the germline V gene (reference sequence). TCRbeta CDR3 regions were amplified from genomic DNA using the immunoSEQ Assay, a bias-controlled multiplex PCR. In the paper's pipeline: Nucleated cell counts per sample were estimated from amplification of reference gene primers within the assay. To quantify the absolute abundance of each unique TCRbeta CDR3 rearrangement, sequence reads were collapsed and filtered. For each sample, productive Simpson clonality was calculated as the square root of Simpson's diversity index over productive rearrangements. Entries here come from immuneACCESS through TCRdb and include only in-frame sequences with V and J called. Some clones fail to appear in such tables; in the studies checked, an unresolved V gene covers under half of the shortfall, and the cause of the remainder is unknown. The V and J calls and clone size come from that table; D and trimming were worked out from the DNA. Counted in this sample were about 200,000 clones; 84% of them appeared once. The biggest ten clones account for under 15% of the sample.

As concerns this clone: Its antigen has not been determined. The sample holds no much larger clone one base away, and base qualities are not on file.

The sequence was obtained from a human donor in a cohort sampled during active COVID-19. The specimen was peripheral blood. The sequence joins TRBV6-6 to TRBJ2-7; 8 bases in the junction line up with TRBD2. The CDR3 protein is CASSYSAGGGFYEQYF. The DNA sequence is given as TGTGCCAGCAGTTACTCGGCGGGAGGAGGGTTCTACGAGCAGTACTTC.